This TCR beta chain was captured in a study of blood T cell repertoires in COVID-19. Study context: Material from acute and convalescent COVID-19 was sourced from the United States, Italy and Spain. T cells, B-cell-depleted T cells, or PBMCs supplied cDNA or gDNA.

Original processing methods: Estimated nucleated cell counts came from reference gene primer amplification. Clones were read by immunoSEQ multiplex PCR, and TCRdb kept only the in-frame ones, dropping some. The DNA was the basis for D and trimming; V, J and clone size are from that table. The data show roughly 170,000 clones, with roughly nine tenths seen just once and less than 25% held by the top ten. This CDR3 contains 15 residues. Germline lookup yields CDR1 SGHNT and CDR2 YENEEA. Unmatched junction bases numbered 5, after V lost 4 bases and J lost 2 bases. This chain joins TRBV11-3 and TRBJ2-1, with TRBD2 matching 7 bases. This clonotype originated in a man between 65 and 85 years old with active or convalescent COVID-19. The specimen was peripheral blood. In DNA form, the CDR3 reads TGTGCCAGCAGCTCCTCGGGACTACCCTACAATGAGCAGTTCTTC. Protein sequence: CASSSSGLPYNEQFF.